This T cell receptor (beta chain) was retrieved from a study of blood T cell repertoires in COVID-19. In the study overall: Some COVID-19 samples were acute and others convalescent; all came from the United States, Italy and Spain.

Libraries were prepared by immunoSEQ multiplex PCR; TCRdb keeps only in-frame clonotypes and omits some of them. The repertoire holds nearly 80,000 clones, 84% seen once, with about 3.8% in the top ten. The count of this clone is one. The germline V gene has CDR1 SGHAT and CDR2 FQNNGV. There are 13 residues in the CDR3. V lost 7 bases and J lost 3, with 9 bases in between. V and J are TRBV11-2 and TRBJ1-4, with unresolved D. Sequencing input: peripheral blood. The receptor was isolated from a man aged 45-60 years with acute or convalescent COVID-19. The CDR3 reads CASNERANEKLFF. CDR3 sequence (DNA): TGTGCCAGCAACGAAAGAGCTAATGAAAAACTGTTTTTT.